The 22 T cell receptor beta chains below were found in one sample sequenced in a study of blood T cell repertoires in COVID-19. Sequencing used immunoSEQ multiplex PCR; TCRdb keeps in-frame clones, though not all of them. The sample consists of some 330,000 clones, around 87% of them appearing once. The sample was PBMCs or T cells enriched from blood (not recorded which). The source is a man aged 35 to 55 in a cohort exposed to, infected with or recovered from COVID-19 (not recorded which).

This chain joins TRBV7-9 and TRBJ2-7; tentative D call: TRBD1 (5 bases). The CDR3 loop spans 14 amino acids. Trimming shortened V by 2 bases and J by 5 bases, and 13 bases separated the two germline ends. The germline V gene has CDR1 SEHNR and CDR2 FQNEAQ (reference sequence). CDR3 sequence reads: CASSLQGISDEQYF. The CDR3 region has the DNA TGTGCCAGCAGCTTACAGGGAATCTCGGACGAGCAGTACTTC.

The genes are TRBV5-1 and TRBJ2-7, with 7 bases that match TRBD2. Unmatched junction bases numbered 7, after V lost 0 bases and J lost 4 bases. The CDR3 sequence is 15 residues long. Germline values: CDR1 SGHRS, CDR2 YFSETQ. In DNA form, the CDR3 reads TGCGCCAGCAGCTTGGGGGGAGCGGGATGGTACGAGCAGTACTTC. This encodes CASSLGGAGWYEQYF.

The CDR3 spells CASSPPLSGRAFGELFF. The DNA of the CDR3 is TGTGCCAGCAGTCCCCCCCTGAGCGGGAGGGCCTTCGGGGAGCTGTTTTTT. This chain uses TRBV6-6 with TRBJ2-2; the match to TRBD2 covers 10 bases. There are 17 residues in the CDR3. Germline trimming cut 5 bases from V and 7 bases from J; bases unmatched to any gene: 13. The germline V gene encodes CDR1 MNHNY and CDR2 SVGAGI (reference sequence).

This chain connects TRBV27 to TRBJ2-3; 13 nucleotides line up with TRBD2. V was clipped by 7 bases and J by 4 bases; unmatched bases: 14. CDR3 length: 18 amino acids. Germline V lookup: CDR1 MNHEY, CDR2 SMNVEV (reference sequence). The CDR3 bases are TGTGCCAGCACAAGGACCGGGACTAGCGGGATTAGCTCAGATACGCAGTATTTT. Encoded protein: CASTRTGTSGISSDTQYF.

The chain is built from TRBV11-2 and TRBJ2-1; D is perhaps TRBD2 (5 bases). Germline CDR1 and CDR2: SGHAT and FQNNGV. The CDR3 covers 14 residues. The ends were cut back, 4 bases at V and 6 bases at J, with 13 bases in the middle. The CDR3 is CASSSNVEGNEQFF. CDR3 bases: TGTGCCAGCAGCTCGAACGTCGAGGGCAATGAGCAGTTCTTC.

V gene TRBV5-1 combines with J gene TRBJ1-1; D is unclear. Trimming shortened V by 0 bases and J by 1 base, and 7 bases separated the two germline ends. Germline lookup yields CDR1 SGHRS and CDR2 YFSETQ. The CDR3 contains 14 residues. The CDR3 nucleotides are TGCGCCAGCAGCTTGGTGGAGTGGAACACTGAAGCTTTCTTT. Amino acids: CASSLVEWNTEAFF.

The V call is TRBV7-2, the J call TRBJ1-2; 7 nucleotides match TRBD1. After removal of 2 bases from V and 8 bases from J, the junction contained 5 bases not matched to a gene. This CDR3 has 13 residues. Germline CDR1 reads SGHTA; CDR2 reads FQGNSA. The CDR3 here is CASSLKGAWGYTF. The CDR3 nucleotides read TGTGCCAGCAGCTTAAAGGGGGCATGGGGCTACACCTTC.

This chain links TRBV19 with TRBJ1-2; D may be TRBD1 (6 bases). Germline V gives CDR1 LNHDA, CDR2 SQIVND (reference sequence). The CDR3 covers 14 residues. The V end was cut by 4 bases, the J end by 3 bases, with 12 bases between. The DNA for the CDR3 is TGTGCCAGTAGTAAGACAGGTTGGGACTATGGCTACACCTTC. This translates into CASSKTGWDYGYTF.

The gene calls are TRBV10-3 and TRBJ1-1; TRBD1 matches at 12 bases. Germline CDR1 is ENHRY and CDR2 is SYGVKD. The CDR3 sequence is 16 residues long. J was trimmed by 4 bases and V by 5 bases; bases with no gene match: 8. The CDR3 is CAISLGQGAGGTEAFF. The CDR3 nucleotides are TGTGCCATCAGTCTGGGACAGGGGGCCGGAGGCACTGAAGCTTTCTTT.

This rearrangement joins TRBV7-9 to TRBJ2-1, with 7 bases fitting TRBD1. CDR1 is SEHNR, CDR2 FQNEAQ, per germline (reference sequence). Trimming at V came to 5 bases and at J to 3 bases, leaving 7 bases not matched to a gene. This CDR3 has 15 amino acids. The CDR3 coding sequence is TGTGCCAGCAGCCCACGACAGGGTATCTACAATGAGCAGTTCTTC. This sequence encodes CASSPRQGIYNEQFF. Drawing the rest from reference TRBV7-9 and TRBJ2-1, the complete variable domain is DTGVSQNPRHKITKRGQNVTFRCDPISEHNRLYWYRQTLGQGPEFLTYFQNEAQLEKSRLLSDRFSAERPKGSFSTLEIQRTEQGDSAMYLCASSPRQGIYNEQFFGPGTRLTVL.

This clone was observed once. V is TRBV18 and J is TRBJ1-4; D gene uncertain. Looked up from germline, CDR1 is KGHSH and CDR2 is LQKENI. The CDR3 is 16 amino acids. V lost 3 bases to trimming and J lost 4 bases, with 15 bases between them. CDR3 nucleotides: TGTGCCAGCTCACCGAAATTTGGGCAGAATAATGAAAAACTGTTTTTT. It translates to CASSPKFGQNNEKLFF.

The chain uses TRBV5-1 and TRBJ2-7; 8 bases align to TRBD1. CDR1 is SGHRS and CDR2 is YFSETQ in the germline V gene. The CDR3 is made up of 14 amino acids. The J segment lost 5 bases and the V segment lost 6 bases, leaving 10 bases of the junction unmatched. The CDR3 here is CASTIDRGAHEQYF. The CDR3 DNA reads as TGCGCCAGCACGATCGACAGGGGTGCCCACGAGCAGTACTTC.

The rearrangement links TRBV5-4 to TRBJ2-3; TRBD1 matches at 11 bases. The CDR3 has 14 residues. V was pared by 0 bases and J by 6 bases, with 0 bases of the junction left unmatched. CDR1 and CDR2 from the germline V gene are SGHNT and YYREEE (reference sequence). The CDR3: CASSLGDRGDTQYF. The DNA for the CDR3 is TGTGCCAGCAGCTTGGGGGACAGGGGGGATACGCAGTATTTT.

The CDR3 DNA reads TGTGCCAGCAGACACCCTAGCGGCAATGAGCAGTTCTTC. Translated: CASRHPSGNEQFF. The chain uses TRBV7-2 and TRBJ2-1; the match to TRBD2 covers 7 bases. J lost 6 bases, V lost 6 bases, and 5 bases had no gene match. Germline V gene data show CDR1 as SGHTA and CDR2 as FQGNSA. The CDR3 extends over 13 amino acids.

The rearrangement joins TRBV4-1 to TRBJ1-5, with TRBD1 as a possible D gene (5 bases). This CDR3 is 15 amino acids long. Germline CDR1 is MGHRA and CDR2 is YSYEKL. Between the trimmed V and J ends, which lost 3 bases and 7 bases, there was a span of 16 bases. The CDR3 DNA reads as TGCGCCAGCAGCCAGGGTGGAGGGGTAGAACAGCCCCAGCATTTT. Its translation is CASSQGGGVEQPQHF.

This chain joins TRBV5-6 and TRBJ2-5; 9 bases are shared with TRBD2. Unmatched junction bases numbered 14, after V lost 3 bases and J lost 5 bases. The germline CDR1 and CDR2 sequences are SGHDT and YYEEEE. The CDR3 runs to 17 residues. As DNA, the CDR3 is TGTGCCAGCAGCTCCGGTAAGCTCTGGCGGGAGGGCGAGACCCAGTACTTC. It is translated as CASSSGKLWREGETQYF.

The rearrangement links TRBV5-1 to TRBJ2-2, with D maybe TRBD2 (6 bases). Trimming removed 4 bases from V and 4 bases from J, with 20 bases in between. This CDR3 region has 17 residues. Germline CDR1 reads SGHRS; CDR2 reads YFSETQ. The CDR3 nucleotides read TGCGCCAGCAGCCAACGACCGGGACTTAGAGCCACCGGGGAGCTGTTTTTT. Residues: CASSQRPGLRATGELFF.

Only one count was recorded for this clone. The rearrangement uses TRBV6-2 or TRBV6-3 and TRBJ2-7; 10 bases are a match to TRBD1. J gave up 2 bases and V 2 bases, and 6 bases lay outside the gene matches. The CDR3 consists of 16 residues. Germline V gene lookup returns CDR1 MNHEY and CDR2 SVGEGT. CDR3 bases: TGTGCCAGCAGTTACGAGGGACAGGGGCGAGCCTACGAGCAGTACTTC. Encoded protein: CASSYEGQGRAYEQYF.

This CDR3 reads CASSLDNSNQPQHF. CDR3 nucleotide sequence: TGTGCCAGCAGTTTAGACAATAGCAATCAGCCCCAGCATTTT. The gene calls are TRBV27 and TRBJ1-5, with D unclear. The CDR3 consists of 14 residues. Germline V lookup: CDR1 MNHEY, CDR2 SMNVEV (reference sequence). V lost 2 bases and J 0 bases, leaving 5 bases between the germline ends.

In DNA form, the CDR3 reads TGCAGTGCGAGCGTACAAGAGACCCAGTACTTC. Amino acids: CSASVQETQYF. The V gene is TRBV20-1, the J gene TRBJ2-5; the D is unclear. This CDR3 is built from 11 residues. CDR1 and CDR2 (germline): DFQATT, SNEGSKA (reference sequence). The ends were cut back, 6 bases at V and 2 bases at J, with 7 bases in the middle.

This rearrangement joins TRBV18 to TRBJ2-5; the D gene is possibly TRBD1 (5 bases). CDR1 is KGHSH, CDR2 LQKENI, per germline. Trimming took 3 bases from V and 4 from J, leaving 9 bases between them. The CDR3 covers 13 residues. The DNA of the CDR3 is TGTGCCAGCTCACCGGCAGGGTCAGAGACCCAGTACTTC. Its protein product is CASSPAGSETQYF. Full variable domain (rest looked up from reference TRBV18 and TRBJ2-5): NAGVMQNPRHLVRRRGQEARLRCSPMKGHSHVYWYRQLPEEGLKFMVYLQKENIIDESGMPKERFSAEFPKEGPSILRIQQVVRGDSAAYFCASSPAGSETQYFGPGTRLLVL.

The table lists this clone with a count of one. The chain carries TRBV13 and TRBJ2-1, with 14 bases that match TRBD2. V shed 10 bases and J 7 bases; nucleotides not matched to a gene: 6. The CDR3 has 14 residues. Germline CDR1 reads PRHDT; CDR2 reads FYEKMQ (reference sequence). CDR3 bases: TGTGCCACAACGGGACTAGCGGGAGTTAATGAGCAGTTCTTC. Its translation: CATTGLAGVNEQFF.